This T cell receptor (beta chain) was obtained from a study of T-cell reconstitution after alpha-beta-depleted transplantation in children. Preparation of the TCRbeta library was carried out with unique molecular identifiers. TCRdb redid the calling of the PCR reads with MiXCR, one entry per CDR3 protein. Of a few hundred thousand distinct CDR3 sequences detected, approximately 10% appear once; the ten largest clones hold 2% to 3%. The sample holds a few counts of this clonotype. The sequence was collected from a human donor who donated a stem cell graft to a child with acute lymphoblastic leukemia. The sample here was PBMCs from the stem cell graft donor, taken from the stem cell graft.

The CDR3 nucleotides read TGTGCCAGCAGCTTAGACGCAACAGATACGCAGTATTTT. Translating gives CASSLDATDTQYF. This chain uses TRBV7-6 with TRBJ2-3; D is ambiguous. Per germline, CDR1 SGHVS and CDR2 FNYEAQ. V was pared by 1 base and J by 3 bases, with 5 bases between. The CDR3 contains 13 residues.